This TCR beta chain was identified during a study of blood T cell repertoires in COVID-19. V lost 2 bases, J lost 3 bases, and 5 bases stayed unmatched. The CDR3 contains 15 residues. The V gene's germline CDR1 is MNHNY and CDR2 SVGAGI (reference sequence). TCRdb keeps only in-frame clones here, not all; method: immunoSEQ multiplex PCR. This table has 270,000 or so clones, 85% appearing once. V usage is TRBV6-6 and J usage is TRBJ2-7; 9 bases align to TRBD1. Input material: peripheral blood. This clonotype was obtained from a human donor in a cohort sampled during active COVID-19. The DNA for the CDR3 is TGTGCCAGCAGTTACCCGGGGGACAGGGTCTACGAGCAGTACTTC. This encodes CASSYPGDRVYEQYF.